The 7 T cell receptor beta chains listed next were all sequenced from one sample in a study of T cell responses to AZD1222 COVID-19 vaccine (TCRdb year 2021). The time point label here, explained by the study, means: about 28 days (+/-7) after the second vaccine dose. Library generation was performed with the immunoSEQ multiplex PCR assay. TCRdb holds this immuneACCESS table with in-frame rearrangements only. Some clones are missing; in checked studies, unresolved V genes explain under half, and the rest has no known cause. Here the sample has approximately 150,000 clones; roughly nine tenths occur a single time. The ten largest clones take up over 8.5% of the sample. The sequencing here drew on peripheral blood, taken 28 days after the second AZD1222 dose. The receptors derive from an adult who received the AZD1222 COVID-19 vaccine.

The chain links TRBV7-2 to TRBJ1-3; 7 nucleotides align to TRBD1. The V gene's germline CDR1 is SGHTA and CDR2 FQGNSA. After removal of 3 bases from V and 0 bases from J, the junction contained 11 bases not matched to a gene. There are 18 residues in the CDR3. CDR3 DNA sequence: TGTGCCAGCAGCTTTCGTCCCAGGACAGGCCTCTCTGGAAACACCATATATTTT. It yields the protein CASSFRPRTGLSGNTIYF.

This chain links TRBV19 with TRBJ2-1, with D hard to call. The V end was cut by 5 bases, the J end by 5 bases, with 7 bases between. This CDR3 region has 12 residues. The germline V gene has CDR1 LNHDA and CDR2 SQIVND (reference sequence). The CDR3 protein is CASSQGHNEQFF. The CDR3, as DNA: TGTGCCAGTAGTCAAGGCCACAATGAGCAGTTCTTC.

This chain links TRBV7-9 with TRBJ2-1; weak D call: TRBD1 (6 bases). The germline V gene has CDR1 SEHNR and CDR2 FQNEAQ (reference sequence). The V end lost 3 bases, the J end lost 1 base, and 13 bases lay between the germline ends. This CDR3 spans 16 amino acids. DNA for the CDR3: TGTGCCAGCAGCTTCCACACAGGGAAATCCTACAATGAGCAGTTCTTC. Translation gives CASSFHTGKSYNEQFF.

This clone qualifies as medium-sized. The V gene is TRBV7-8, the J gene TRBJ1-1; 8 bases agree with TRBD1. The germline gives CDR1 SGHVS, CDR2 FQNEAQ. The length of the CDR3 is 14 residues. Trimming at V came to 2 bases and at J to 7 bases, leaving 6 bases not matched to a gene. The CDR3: CASSLSQGAIEAFF. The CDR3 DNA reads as TGTGCCAGCAGCTTATCCCAGGGGGCGATTGAAGCTTTCTTT. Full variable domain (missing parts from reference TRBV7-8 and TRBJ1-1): GAGVSQSPRYKVAKRGQDVALRCDPISGHVSLFWYQQALGQGPEFLTYFQNEAQLDKSGLPSDRFFAERPEGSVSTLKIQRTQQEDSAVYLCASSLSQGAIEAFFGQGTRLTVV.

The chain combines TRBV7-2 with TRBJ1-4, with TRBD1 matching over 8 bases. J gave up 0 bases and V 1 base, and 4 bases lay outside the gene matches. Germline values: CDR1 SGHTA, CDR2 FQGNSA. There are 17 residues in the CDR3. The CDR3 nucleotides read TGTGCCAGCAGCTTAGGATACAGGGGGGCAACTAATGAAAAACTGTTTTTT. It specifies CASSLGYRGATNEKLFF.

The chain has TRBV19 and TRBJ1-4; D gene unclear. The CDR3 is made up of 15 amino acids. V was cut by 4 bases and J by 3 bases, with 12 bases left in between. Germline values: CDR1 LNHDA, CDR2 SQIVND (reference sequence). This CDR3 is CASSSGSPANEKLFF. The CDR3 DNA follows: TGTGCCAGTAGTAGTGGGTCTCCGGCTAATGAAAAACTGTTTTTT.

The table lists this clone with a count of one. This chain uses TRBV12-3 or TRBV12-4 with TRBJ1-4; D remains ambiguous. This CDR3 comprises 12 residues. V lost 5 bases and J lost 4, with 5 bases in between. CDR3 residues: CASSPLNEKLFF. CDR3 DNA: TGTGCCAGCAGTCCCCTTAATGAAAAACTGTTTTTT.